The clone carrying this T cell receptor beta chain was detected a few times. With V trimmed by 5 bases and J by 3 bases, 3 bases remained unmatched. This CDR3 contains 13 residues. Germline V gene lookup returns CDR1 SNHLY and CDR2 FYNNEI. These data are taken from a study of T-cell memory formation after mild COVID-19. TCRdb reanalysed the 5' RACE reads using MiXCR and keeps one entry per CDR3 protein. The sample holds some 350,000 distinct CDR3 sequences, roughly 13% seen once. The sample was PBMCs or a T cell subset sorted from them (not recorded which). V and J are TRBV2 and TRBJ2-5; 7 bases match TRBD2. The sequence was collected from a man aged 18 to 35 who had mild COVID-19 (a few samples of this study predate the infection). Cell type and time point are not known. The CDR3 nucleotides read TGTGCCAGCAGTCGACTAGCCGAAGAGACCCAGTACTTC. This encodes CASSRLAEETQYF.